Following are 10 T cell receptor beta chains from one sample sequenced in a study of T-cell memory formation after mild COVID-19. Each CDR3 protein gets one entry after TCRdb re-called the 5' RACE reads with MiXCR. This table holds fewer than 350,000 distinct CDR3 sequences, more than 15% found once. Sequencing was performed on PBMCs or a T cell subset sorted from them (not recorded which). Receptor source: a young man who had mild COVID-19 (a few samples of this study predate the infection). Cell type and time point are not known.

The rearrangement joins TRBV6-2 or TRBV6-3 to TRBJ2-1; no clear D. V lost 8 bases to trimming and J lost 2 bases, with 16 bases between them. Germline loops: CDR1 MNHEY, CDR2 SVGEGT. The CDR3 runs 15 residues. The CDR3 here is CASCGPVVPYNEQFF. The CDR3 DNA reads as TGTGCCAGCTGTGGGCCCGTGGTCCCCTACAATGAGCAGTTCTTC.

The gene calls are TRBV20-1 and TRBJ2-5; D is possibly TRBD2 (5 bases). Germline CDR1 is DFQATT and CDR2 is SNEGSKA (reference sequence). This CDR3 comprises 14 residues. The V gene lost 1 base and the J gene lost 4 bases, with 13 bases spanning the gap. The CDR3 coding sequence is TGCAGTGCTAGAGTCCCCGCGGGTACAGAGACCCAGTACTTC. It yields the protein CSARVPAGTETQYF.

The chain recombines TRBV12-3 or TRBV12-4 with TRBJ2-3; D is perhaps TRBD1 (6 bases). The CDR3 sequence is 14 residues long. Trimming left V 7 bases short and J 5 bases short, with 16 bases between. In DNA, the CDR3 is TGTGCCAGCAACGCGGGTGGGGGCGGAGATACGCAGTATTTT. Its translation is CASNAGGGGDTQYF.

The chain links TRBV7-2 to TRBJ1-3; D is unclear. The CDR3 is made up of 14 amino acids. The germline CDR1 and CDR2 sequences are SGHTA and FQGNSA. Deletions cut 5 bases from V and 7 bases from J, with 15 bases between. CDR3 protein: CASSPTGRGNTIYF. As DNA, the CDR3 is TGTGCCAGCAGCCCGACCGGACGCGGGAACACCATATATTTT. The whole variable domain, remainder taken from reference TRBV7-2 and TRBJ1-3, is GAGVSQSPSNKVTEKGKDVELRCDPISGHTALYWYRQSLGQGLEFLIYFQGNSAPDKSGLPSDRFSAERTGGSVSTLTIQRTQQEDSAVYLCASSPTGRGNTIYFGEGSWLTVV.

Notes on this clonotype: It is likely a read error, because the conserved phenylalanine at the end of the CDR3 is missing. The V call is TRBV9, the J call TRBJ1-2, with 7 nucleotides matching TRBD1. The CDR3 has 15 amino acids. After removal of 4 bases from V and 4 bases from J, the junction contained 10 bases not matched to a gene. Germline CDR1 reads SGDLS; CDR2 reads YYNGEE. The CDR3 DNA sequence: TGTGCCAGCAGCCCAACTACAGGGGAGAGCTATGGCTACACCATC. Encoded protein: CASSPTTGESYGYTI.

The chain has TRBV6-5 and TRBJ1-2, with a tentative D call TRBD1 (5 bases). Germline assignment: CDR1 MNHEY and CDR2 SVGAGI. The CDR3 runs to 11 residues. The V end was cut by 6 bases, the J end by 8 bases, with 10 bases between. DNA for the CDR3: TGTGCCAGCAGGACAGTTCTGGGCTACACCTTC. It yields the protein CASRTVLGYTF.

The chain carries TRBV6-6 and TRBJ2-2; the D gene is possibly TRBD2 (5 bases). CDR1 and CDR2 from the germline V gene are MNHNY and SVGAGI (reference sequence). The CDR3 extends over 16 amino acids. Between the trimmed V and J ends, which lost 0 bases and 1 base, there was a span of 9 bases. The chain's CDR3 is CASSYSRAGNTGELFF. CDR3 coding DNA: TGTGCCAGCAGTTACTCGAGGGCTGGGAACACCGGGGAGCTGTTTTTT.

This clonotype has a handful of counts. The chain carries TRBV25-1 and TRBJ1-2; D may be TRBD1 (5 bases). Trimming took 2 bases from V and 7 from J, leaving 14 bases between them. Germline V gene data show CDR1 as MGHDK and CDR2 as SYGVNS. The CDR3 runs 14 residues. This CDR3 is CASSEGHLWAGYTF. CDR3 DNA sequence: TGTGCCAGCAGTGAAGGACACCTCTGGGCTGGCTACACCTTC.

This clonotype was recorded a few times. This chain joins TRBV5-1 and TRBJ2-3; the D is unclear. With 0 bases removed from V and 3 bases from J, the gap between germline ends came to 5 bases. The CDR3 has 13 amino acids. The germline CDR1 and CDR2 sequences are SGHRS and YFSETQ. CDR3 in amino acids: CASSLVPTDTQYF. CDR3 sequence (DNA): TGCGCCAGCAGCTTGGTACCTACAGATACGCAGTATTTT.

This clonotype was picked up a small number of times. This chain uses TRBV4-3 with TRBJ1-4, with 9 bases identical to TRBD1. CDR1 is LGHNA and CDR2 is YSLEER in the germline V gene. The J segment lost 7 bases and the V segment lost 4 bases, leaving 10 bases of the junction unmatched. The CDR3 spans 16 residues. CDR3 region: CASSPDRGAGREKLFF. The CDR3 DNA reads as TGCGCCAGCAGCCCGGACAGGGGAGCAGGCCGTGAAAAACTGTTTTTT.